The 14 T cell receptor beta chains given below trace back to one sample, sequenced in a study of T cells in Graves' hyperthyroidism and ophthalmopathy. RNA transcripts were the template for amplifying TCR beta CDR3 regions. The primer set for the first-round RT-PCR of the TCR CDR3 was HTBI. TCRdb called the multiplex PCR reads again in MiXCR, with one record for every CDR3 protein. This repertoire shows hundreds of thousands of distinct CDR3 sequences, roughly 40% found once; its top ten account for approximately 8.7%. Source material: blood. All receptors come from a man aged 18-30 years with Graves' hyperthyroidism.

This clonotype was recorded a few times. This chain connects TRBV7-9 to TRBJ2-7; D might be TRBD2 (7 bases). The V gene's germline CDR1 is SEHNR and CDR2 FQNEAQ (reference sequence). This CDR3 has 16 amino acids. Trimming stripped 0 bases from V and 3 bases from J, with 15 bases between. The CDR3 sequence is CASSLAARGGYYEQYF. CDR3 coding DNA: TGTGCCAGCAGCTTAGCAGCGAGGGGGGGCTACTACGAGCAGTACTTC. The whole variable domain, remainder taken from reference TRBV7-9 and TRBJ2-7, is DTGVSQNPRHKITKRGQNVTFRCDPISEHNRLYWYRQTLGQGPEFLTYFQNEAQLEKSRLLSDRFSAERPKGSFSTLEIQRTEQGDSAMYLCASSLAARGGYYEQYFGPGTRLTVT.

In its sample, this clonotype was seen many times. This chain joins TRBV29-1 and TRBJ1-1; a weak D match, TRBD1 (5 bases). The germline V gene has CDR1 SQVTM and CDR2 ANQGSEA. The CDR3 length is 13 residues. The germline V and J ends were trimmed by 2 bases and 4 bases, with 11 bases remaining between them. The CDR3 loop is CSVEQGGPTEAFF. CDR3 nucleotide sequence: TGCAGCGTTGAACAGGGCGGACCCACTGAAGCTTTCTTT.

This rearrangement joins TRBV7-3 to TRBJ2-7, with D perhaps TRBD2 (5 bases). CDR3 size: 16 residues. CDR1 is SGHTA and CDR2 is FQGTGA in the germline V gene. Trimming left V 6 bases short and J 3 bases short, with 21 bases between. CDR3 DNA: TGTGCCAGCAGTTACTCGGAGGCCGGGTTCGTCTACGAGCAGTACTTC. Its protein product is CASSYSEAGFVYEQYF.

There are many counts of this clonotype. The V call is TRBV20-1, the J call TRBJ1-2, with D possibly matching TRBD1 (6 bases). CDR3 size: 14 residues. From germline, CDR1 is DFQATT and CDR2 SNEGSKA (reference sequence). Trimming took off 6 bases at V and 7 bases at J, with 21 bases between the two ends. CDR3 in amino acids: CSATILDRIPGYTF. CDR3 sequence (DNA): TGCAGTGCCACCATCCTAGACAGGATCCCTGGCTACACCTTC.

The chain uses TRBV2 and TRBJ1-5, with a tentative D call TRBD1 (5 bases). This CDR3 region has 16 residues. The V end lost 2 bases, the J end lost 7 bases, and 18 bases lay between the germline ends. CDR1 and CDR2 (germline): SNHLY, FYNNEI. Here the CDR3 DNA reads TGTGCCAGCAGTGAACGCGGGGCCGGAGTAAGCCAGCCCCAGCATTTT. It yields the protein CASSERGAGVSQPQHF.

In its sample, this clonotype was seen many times. The chain has TRBV9 and TRBJ1-3, with no clear D. This CDR3 comprises 15 residues. V lost 4 bases to trimming and J lost 0 bases, with 11 bases between them. Germline V gene sequence: CDR1 SGDLS, CDR2 YYNGEE. Here the CDR3 reads CASSFDGPSGNTIYF. The CDR3 nucleotides read TGTGCCAGCAGCTTTGACGGCCCCTCTGGAAACACCATATATTTT.

V and J are TRBV9 and TRBJ2-6; 7 bases fit TRBD1. CDR1 and CDR2 (germline): SGDLS, YYNGEE. J lost 2 bases, V lost 4 bases, and 9 bases had no gene match. The CDR3 totals 17 residues. The CDR3 coding sequence is TGTGCCAGCAGCCAAAGACAGGGATCAACTGGGGCCAACGTCCTGACTTTC. Protein product: CASSQRQGSTGANVLTF.

This clonotype has more than one count but fewer than ten. V gene TRBV19 combines with J gene TRBJ2-7, with D maybe TRBD2 (6 bases). Trimming took off 9 bases at V and 0 bases at J, with 15 bases between the two ends. This CDR3 region has 14 residues. Germline assignment: CDR1 LNHDA and CDR2 SQIVND (reference sequence). For the CDR3, the DNA is TGTGCCAGCAGAAAGGCCGGGAGCTCCTACGAGCAGTACTTC. Its translation is CASRKAGSSYEQYF.

The rearrangement uses TRBV3-1 and TRBJ2-7; 7 nucleotides line up with TRBD2. The germline CDR1 and CDR2 sequences are LGHDT and YNNKEL (reference sequence). CDR3 size: 16 residues. V gave up 4 bases and J gave up 1 base; unmatched junction bases: 10. In DNA form, the CDR3 reads TGTGCCAGCAGCCCACACCTGACTAGCCGATCCTACGAGCAGTACTTC. It specifies CASSPHLTSRSYEQYF.

Here the CDR3 reads CASSLAGASNEKLFF. The CDR3 bases are TGTGCCAGCAGTTTAGCCGGGGCGTCTAATGAAAAACTGTTTTTT. This rearrangement joins TRBV12-3 or TRBV12-4 to TRBJ1-4; the D gene is possibly TRBD1 (5 bases). The CDR3 consists of 15 residues. Trimming stripped 0 bases from V and 3 bases from J, with 8 bases between.

The rearrangement joins TRBV2 to TRBJ1-5; D is possibly TRBD1 (5 bases). This CDR3 contains 12 residues. V lost 6 bases and J lost 11, with 14 bases in between. Germline V lookup: CDR1 SNHLY, CDR2 FYNNEI. The CDR3 sequence: CASSREQETQHF. CDR3 coding DNA: TGTGCCAGCAGCAGGGAACAAGAGACCCAGCATTTT.

In this sample, this clonotype turned up a few times. The chain links TRBV6-1 to TRBJ2-6; no definite D call. The CDR3 is 16 amino acids. V shed 5 bases and J shed 1 base, with 12 bases lying between them. CDR1 is MNHNS and CDR2 is SASEGT in the germline V gene. The CDR3 loop is CASSYAVRSGANVLTF. The CDR3 DNA sequence: TGTGCCAGCAGTTACGCCGTCCGGTCTGGGGCCAACGTCCTGACTTTC.

This clonotype has only one observation. A much larger clone lies one base from this, so it may be a read error. The chain recombines TRBV2 with TRBJ1-1; perhaps TRBD1 as D (6 bases). Germline CDR1 reads SNHLY; CDR2 reads FYNNEI. Trimming removed 5 bases at V and 4 bases at J, with 14 bases between. CDR3 length: 14 residues. DNA for the CDR3: TGTGCCAGCAGTAAGGAGGGGGTTCGCACTGAAGCTTTCTTT. It specifies CASSKEGVRTEAFF.

This clonotype came up a few times. The chain uses TRBV4-1 and TRBJ1-2; 11 nucleotides align to TRBD1. Germline-derived CDR1 and CDR2 are MGHRA and YSYEKL. V was clipped by 1 base and J by 8 bases; unmatched bases: 9. The CDR3 is made up of 16 amino acids. CDR3 amino acids: CASSQVSGQGALGYTF. The CDR3 nucleotides read TGCGCCAGCAGCCAAGTTAGTGGACAGGGGGCGCTCGGCTACACCTTC.